This T cell receptor (beta chain) came from a study of human T cells and chemical hapten exposure. The study's findings and limits: After DPC sensitization, TCRs above 1 in 1000 frequency showed no change. Alopecia affecting every donor means their immune response may not match healthy people's. Versus controls, expanded TCRs had significantly more large CDR3 similarity clusters.

It was the library that attached unique molecular identifiers to individual cDNA molecules. TCRdb called the RACE reads again in MiXCR, with one record for every CDR3 protein. The sample yields 80,000 to 100,000 distinct CDR3 sequences, 10% seen once. There are many counts of this clonotype. The antigen is undetermined. Time point here: patch test 2, 6 weeks after DPC sensitization. Treatment here: therapeutic diphenylcyclopropenone sensitization with weekly scalp DPC. Trimming cost V 5 bases and J 0 bases, with 14 bases left between them. The CDR3 contains 16 residues. CDR1 is SGHTA and CDR2 is FQGNSA in the germline V gene.

The chain carries TRBV7-2 and TRBJ2-4; D gene unclear. The sequences come from whole blood, collected in connection with sensitization to the hapten diphenylcyclopropenone (DPC). The clonotype comes from a woman in her fifties or sixties with alopecia areata. Some clones in this sample may be carry-over from other donors' samples. CDR3 nucleotides: TGTGCCAGCAGCCCCGAGCTCACCCTAGCCAAAAACATTCAGTACTTC. Its protein product is CASSPELTLAKNIQYF.